Below, 4 T cell receptor beta chains from the same sample are listed, as sequenced in a study of beta chain features in type 1 diabetes. As every portion of the isolated RNA was reverse transcribed, the sequencing read expressed TCRB transcripts. Sequencing was performed with immunoSEQ multiplex PCR; in TCRdb, only in-frame clones are kept and a portion is missing. Of about 340,000 clones in the sample, 6.5% to 10% were seen once. Sequencing was carried out using central memory CD4+ T cells from blood. These receptor sequences come from a woman between 18 and 29 years old in good health.

This chain uses TRBV10-3 with TRBJ2-2, with TRBD1 matching 7 bases. The CDR3 extends over 12 amino acids. The ends lost 9 bases at V and 7 bases at J; junction bases unmatched: 5. CDR1 is ENHRY and CDR2 is SYGVKD in the germline V gene. The CDR3 reads CAMGQQGGELFF. The CDR3 DNA is TGTGCCATGGGACAGCAGGGCGGGGAGCTGTTTTTT.

This clone has only a few counts. The rearrangement uses TRBV28 and TRBJ2-7; weak D call: TRBD1 (8 bases). V lost 5 bases and J 2 bases, leaving 16 bases between the germline ends. This CDR3 spans 15 amino acids. Germline lookup yields CDR1 MDHEN and CDR2 SYDVKM. The CDR3 sequence is CASSVTGGVTYEQYF. CDR3 sequence (DNA): TGTGCCAGCAGTGTAACAGGGGGGGTAACCTACGAGCAGTACTTC.

V and J are TRBV4-3 and TRBJ2-1; 9 nucleotides line up with TRBD1. This CDR3 region has 17 residues. The V and J ends lost 1 base and 4 bases, in that order; junction bases with no gene match: 8. Germline-derived CDR1 and CDR2 are LGHNA and YSLEER. The chain's CDR3 is CASSQVTGQGRYNEQFF. The DNA for the CDR3 is TGCGCCAGCAGCCAAGTGACTGGACAGGGGAGGTACAATGAGCAGTTCTTC.

This rearrangement joins TRBV6-5 to TRBJ2-3, with TRBD1 matching 7 bases. Unmatched junction bases numbered 2, after V lost 6 bases and J lost 2 bases. Germline CDR1 reads MNHEY; CDR2 reads SVGAGI. There are 13 residues in the CDR3. The CDR3 protein is CASRGTATDTQYF. CDR3 in DNA: TGTGCCAGCAGAGGGACAGCCACAGATACGCAGTATTTT.